A single T cell receptor beta chain is shown here with its context. The sample comes from a study of shared clonotypes between healthy human individuals. Study background: CD4 naive and CD4 memory each took three plates per donor, while CD8 naive took two and CD8 memory one.

V trimming: 6 bases; J trimming: 3 bases; junction bases outside the gene matches: 5. CDR1 is LNHDA and CDR2 is SQIVND in the germline V gene (reference sequence). This CDR3 is 15 amino acids long. Assay: immunoSEQ multiplex PCR; the TCRdb copy retains only in-frame clones and omits some. The sample lists under 600,000 clones, almost 97% occurring once. Sequencing used naive CD4+ T cells sorted from blood. Subset of the sample: CD45RA+ positively selected. The TCR sequence derives from a woman in her 30s in good health. V gene TRBV19 combines with J gene TRBJ1-4; 9 bases map to TRBD1. DNA of the CDR3: TGTGCCAGTAGCCCAAACAGGGGGCCTAATGAAAAACTGTTTTTT. It specifies CASSPNRGPNEKLFF. Full variable domain (missing parts from reference TRBV19 and TRBJ1-4): DGGITQSPKYLFRKEGQNVTLSCEQNLNHDAMYWYRQDPGQGLRLIYYSQIVNDFQKGDIAEGYSVSREKKESFPLTVTSAQKNPTAFYLCASSPNRGPNEKLFFGSGTQLSVL.